A selection of T cell receptor beta chains follows, all from one sample in a study of cytomegalovirus exposure and HLA in healthy donors. This table comes from immunoSEQ multiplex PCR, and its TCRdb copy is limited to in-frame clones, with some not included. The data hold some 130,000 clones, with around 70% observed a single time. Specimen: PBMCs. The receptor set was obtained from a woman between 55 and 75 years old in good health and CMV-seropositive. Both conserved end residues are part of each CDR3. Each record gives: clone size, D gene, J gene, V gene, CDR3 DNA, CDR3 protein. D genes are given only for firm matches. Clone sizes are given selectively: once, few, many, or a class where the clone is expanded.

clone size: few
D gene: .
J gene: TRBJ1-5
V gene: TRBV15
CDR3 DNA: TGTGCCACCTCCGGGGTGAATCAGCCCCAGCATTTT
CDR3 protein: CATSGVNQPQHF

clone size: .
D gene: .
J gene: TRBJ1-2
V gene: TRBV5-1
CDR3 DNA: TGCGCCAGCAGCTTAGGAGGGGATGGCTACACCTTC
CDR3 protein: CASSLGGDGYTF

clone size: .
D gene: TRBD1
J gene: TRBJ1-1
V gene: TRBV2
CDR3 DNA: TGTGCCAGCAGTGAAGGGACAGGTGGATACGCTGAAGCTTTCTTT
CDR3 protein: CASSEGTGGYAEAFF

clone size: .
D gene: .
J gene: TRBJ1-1
V gene: TRBV25-1
CDR3 DNA: TGTGCCAGCAGTGAGAGTGGCAGGGTGGACACTGAAGCTTTCTTT
CDR3 protein: CASSESGRVDTEAFF

clone size: few
D gene: TRBD1
J gene: TRBJ1-4
V gene: TRBV2
CDR3 DNA: TGTGCCAGCAGTGAAGGGGTCTTTGGGACAGGACGCGAAAAACTGTTTTTT
CDR3 protein: CASSEGVFGTGREKLFF

clone size: .
D gene: .
J gene: TRBJ1-1
V gene: TRBV14
CDR3 DNA: TGTGCCAGCAGCCACGGGTTCACTGAAGCTTTCTTT
CDR3 protein: CASSHGFTEAFF

clone size: once
D gene: .
J gene: TRBJ2-3
V gene: TRBV7-3
CDR3 DNA: TGTGCCAGCAGTAAACAGGAGACCATCACAGATACGCAGTATTTT
CDR3 protein: CASSKQETITDTQYF

clone size: few
D gene: TRBD1
J gene: TRBJ1-1
V gene: TRBV28
CDR3 DNA: TGTGCCAGTACTACTACTGACAGGGGCCCTTTGAACACTGAAGCTTTCTTT
CDR3 protein: CASTTTDRGPLNTEAFF

clone size: .
D gene: .
J gene: TRBJ2-5
V gene: TRBV27
CDR3 DNA: TGTGCCAGCAGACTAGGTCTGAGCCAAGAGACCCAGTACTTC
CDR3 protein: CASRLGLSQETQYF

clone size: .
D gene: TRBD2
J gene: TRBJ2-5
V gene: TRBV10-3
CDR3 DNA: TGTGCCATCAGTGGTACTAGCGGGAGGGGGTTAGAGACCCAGTACTTC
CDR3 protein: CAISGTSGRGLETQYF

clone size: few
D gene: TRBD2
J gene: TRBJ2-7
V gene: TRBV9
CDR3 DNA: TGTGCCAGCAGCCCTAGACTAGCGGGAAGTCAAAAGCAGTACTTC
CDR3 protein: CASSPRLAGSQKQYF

clone size: .
D gene: TRBD2
J gene: TRBJ2-2
V gene: TRBV27
CDR3 DNA: TGTGCCAGCAGGTCTCGGGAGGCGAACGGGGAGCTGTTTTTT
CDR3 protein: CASRSREANGELFF

clone size: few
D gene: TRBD2
J gene: TRBJ2-1
V gene: TRBV30
CDR3 DNA: TGTGCCTGGAGTGTACGAGCGGGAGCCTACAATGAGCAGTTCTTC
CDR3 protein: CAWSVRAGAYNEQFF

clone size: few
D gene: TRBD2
J gene: TRBJ2-7
V gene: TRBV6-1
CDR3 DNA: TGTGCCAGCACTTCAGCGGGAGTGGGGGGCGAGCAGTACTTC
CDR3 protein: CASTSAGVGGEQYF

clone size: .
D gene: TRBD1
J gene: TRBJ1-1
V gene: TRBV5-1
CDR3 DNA: TGCGCCAGCAGCTTGTTGGGACAGGGGGCTCCTGAAGCTTTCTTT
CDR3 protein: CASSLLGQGAPEAFF

clone size: .
D gene: .
J gene: TRBJ1-5
V gene: TRBV2
CDR3 DNA: TGTGCCAGCAGTTTATCTTTTCAAGGGGTTCAGCCCCAGCATTTT
CDR3 protein: CASSLSFQGVQPQHF

clone size: .
D gene: TRBD1
J gene: TRBJ2-7
V gene: TRBV28
CDR3 DNA: TGTGCCAGCAGTCGGCAGGGGGCACGGTACGAGCAGTACTTC
CDR3 protein: CASSRQGARYEQYF

clone size: .
D gene: .
J gene: TRBJ1-5
V gene: TRBV12-5
CDR3 DNA: TGTGCTAGTGCCTGGGGGGGCGATCAGCCCCAGCATTTT
CDR3 protein: CASAWGGDQPQHF

clone size: few
D gene: .
J gene: TRBJ1-1
V gene: TRBV28
CDR3 DNA: TGTGCCAGCAGTTTCGGCAGGGGTGTCACTGAAGCTTTCTTT
CDR3 protein: CASSFGRGVTEAFF

clone size: .
D gene: .
J gene: TRBJ1-2
V gene: TRBV28
CDR3 DNA: TGTGCCAGCTTTGCCACAGGGAGAGCGAACTATGGCTACACCTTC
CDR3 protein: CASFATGRANYGYTF

clone size: .
D gene: .
J gene: TRBJ1-4
V gene: TRBV25-1
CDR3 DNA: TGTGCCAGCAGTGAGGGGGGTGCAACTAATGAAAAACTGTTTTTT
CDR3 protein: CASSEGGATNEKLFF

clone size: few
D gene: .
J gene: TRBJ1-2
V gene: TRBV15
CDR3 DNA: TGTGCCACCAGCAGAGATCGGTCCTATGGCTACACCTTC
CDR3 protein: CATSRDRSYGYTF

clone size: .
D gene: .
J gene: TRBJ2-5
V gene: TRBV28
CDR3 DNA: TGTGCCAGCAGTTTTTTGCCCAACTCAGAGACCCAGTACTTC
CDR3 protein: CASSFLPNSETQYF

clone size: .
D gene: .
J gene: TRBJ1-1
V gene: TRBV28
CDR3 DNA: TGTGCCAGCAGCCCTTACAAGAACACTGAAGCTTTCTTT
CDR3 protein: CASSPYKNTEAFF

clone size: .
D gene: TRBD1
J gene: TRBJ1-2
V gene: TRBV6-1
CDR3 DNA: TGTGCCAGCGGCGGGACAGTTAACTATGGCTACACCTTC
CDR3 protein: CASGGTVNYGYTF

clone size: .
D gene: .
J gene: TRBJ1-1
V gene: TRBV7-9
CDR3 DNA: TGTGCCAGCAGCGTAGGGGACATCATGAACACTGAAGCTTTCTTT
CDR3 protein: CASSVGDIMNTEAFF

clone size: .
D gene: TRBD2
J gene: TRBJ2-1
V gene: TRBV19
CDR3 DNA: TGTGCCACTGTAGCGGGAGGATTGGGCAATGAGCAGTTCTTC
CDR3 protein: CATVAGGLGNEQFF

clone size: .
D gene: .
J gene: TRBJ2-7
V gene: TRBV7-8
CDR3 DNA: TGTGCCAGCAGCGGCAGGGGCCGTACCTACGAGCAGTACTTC
CDR3 protein: CASSGRGRTYEQYF

clone size: few
D gene: TRBD1
J gene: TRBJ1-4
V gene: TRBV2
CDR3 DNA: TGTGCCAGCAAACTAACGCGGACAGGAGAAAAACTGTTTTTT
CDR3 protein: CASKLTRTGEKLFF

clone size: .
D gene: TRBD2
J gene: TRBJ2-5
V gene: TRBV7-7
CDR3 DNA: TGTGCCAGCAGCTTAGGCGGGGGTTCAGAGACCCAGTACTTC
CDR3 protein: CASSLGGGSETQYF

clone size: .
D gene: TRBD1
J gene: TRBJ2-1
V gene: TRBV28
CDR3 DNA: TGTGCCAGCAGCCCCGGGGACAGGGTGGTCAATGAGCAGTTCTTC
CDR3 protein: CASSPGDRVVNEQFF

clone size: .
D gene: TRBD1
J gene: TRBJ1-4
V gene: TRBV29-1
CDR3 DNA: TGCAGCGCCGTACAGGGGGCTAGGGAAAAACTGTTTTTT
CDR3 protein: CSAVQGAREKLFF

clone size: .
D gene: .
J gene: TRBJ2-7
V gene: TRBV19
CDR3 DNA: TGTGCCAGTAGTCCCCGGGCAGGGGAGACCTACGAGCAGTACTTC
CDR3 protein: CASSPRAGETYEQYF

clone size: .
D gene: .
J gene: TRBJ2-7
V gene: TRBV27
CDR3 DNA: TGTGCCAGCAGTTCCCCCCCGTTGACTAGTTTTACCGAGCAGTACTTC
CDR3 protein: CASSSPPLTSFTEQYF

clone size: .
D gene: .
J gene: TRBJ2-7
V gene: TRBV6-1
CDR3 DNA: TGTGCCAGCAGTGAAAGATACAGAGCCTACGAGCAGTACTTC
CDR3 protein: CASSERYRAYEQYF

clone size: few
D gene: .
J gene: TRBJ2-2
V gene: TRBV9
CDR3 DNA: TGTGCCAGCAGCGAGACACCGCTGGGCACCGGGGAGCTGTTTTTT
CDR3 protein: CASSETPLGTGELFF

clone size: .
D gene: .
J gene: TRBJ1-4
V gene: TRBV5-1
CDR3 DNA: TGCGCCAGCAGCTTTTTCGGGGCTAATGAAAAACTGTTTTTT
CDR3 protein: CASSFFGANEKLFF

clone size: .
D gene: .
J gene: TRBJ2-5
V gene: TRBV6-1
CDR3 DNA: TGTGCCAGCAGCAAATCCACCGGAGAGACCCAGTACTTC
CDR3 protein: CASSKSTGETQYF

clone size: few
D gene: .
J gene: TRBJ2-5
V gene: TRBV6-1
CDR3 DNA: TGTGCCAGCAGTGGTAAAGGGACACAACAAGAGACCCAGTACTTC
CDR3 protein: CASSGKGTQQETQYF

clone size: .
D gene: .
J gene: TRBJ1-1
V gene: TRBV6-1
CDR3 DNA: TGTGCCAGCAGTGTTGAGCAGAACACTGAAGCTTTCTTT
CDR3 protein: CASSVEQNTEAFF

clone size: .
D gene: TRBD2
J gene: TRBJ2-1
V gene: TRBV6-1
CDR3 DNA: TGTGCCAGCAGTGAATCCGGGACTAGTCGATACAATGAGCAGTTCTTC
CDR3 protein: CASSESGTSRYNEQFF

clone size: few
D gene: .
J gene: TRBJ1-1
V gene: TRBV11-3
CDR3 DNA: TGTGCCAGCAGCTTAGATGGCGGAGAAGCTTTCTTT
CDR3 protein: CASSLDGGEAFF

clone size: .
D gene: .
J gene: TRBJ1-1
V gene: TRBV11-2
CDR3 DNA: TGTGCCAGCAGCTTAGATCAGGGGATTAGGGCTGAAGCTTTCTTT
CDR3 protein: CASSLDQGIRAEAFF

clone size: .
D gene: .
J gene: TRBJ1-2
V gene: TRBV28
CDR3 DNA: TGTGCCAGCAGCTACGCGGTCCTCTATGGCTACACCTTC
CDR3 protein: CASSYAVLYGYTF

clone size: .
D gene: .
J gene: TRBJ1-2
V gene: TRBV19
CDR3 DNA: TGTGCCAGTAGTATTGTCCCCCCGATGGGCGGCTACACCTTC
CDR3 protein: CASSIVPPMGGYTF

clone size: once
D gene: TRBD1
J gene: TRBJ1-4
V gene: TRBV2
CDR3 DNA: TGTGCCAGCAGCCCGGGACAGAGCCAAGAAAAACTGTTTTTT
CDR3 protein: CASSPGQSQEKLFF

clone size: .
D gene: .
J gene: TRBJ2-2
V gene: TRBV7-2
CDR3 DNA: TGTGCCAGCAGCTTATTTCTCGCAGTCCGAAACACCGGGGAGCTGTTTTTT
CDR3 protein: CASSLFLAVRNTGELFF

clone size: .
D gene: TRBD1
J gene: TRBJ2-6
V gene: TRBV5-4
CDR3 DNA: TGTGCCAGCAGCTTGTATACAGGGGGCAGCTCTGGGGCCAACGTCCTGACTTTC
CDR3 protein: CASSLYTGGSSGANVLTF

clone size: .
D gene: .
J gene: TRBJ2-5
V gene: TRBV28
CDR3 DNA: TGTGCCAGCAGTGCACTAGGTATAAACTTAGAGACCCAGTACTTC
CDR3 protein: CASSALGINLETQYF

clone size: .
D gene: TRBD1
J gene: TRBJ2-7
V gene: TRBV28
CDR3 DNA: TGTGCCAGCAGTTTAAGTCGGGACAGGGGGATAAAGCAGTACTTC
CDR3 protein: CASSLSRDRGIKQYF